This entry describes one TCR beta chain. The antigen remains undetermined. These data come from a study of OX40 agonist ivuxolimab in advanced cancers. Study details: The patients got ivuxolimab, which is an agonistic anti-OX40 (CD134) antibody. General study results and limits: Relative to CD4+ cells, CD8+ T cells on average had more expanded clones.

Sequenced by immunoSEQ multiplex PCR; TCRdb stores in-frame clones only, minus some. There are tens of thousands of clones in the sample; more than 85% occur only once, and 2% to 3% lies in the top ten. V was trimmed by 3 bases and J by 5 bases, leaving 17 bases between them. The CDR3 extends over 15 amino acids. Germline V gene lookup returns CDR1 SGHRS and CDR2 YFSETQ. Individuals having autoimmune disease history or systemic immunosuppression were not enrolled. This sample comprised CD4+ or CD8+ T cells sorted from blood, obtained in a trial of the OX40 agonist ivuxolimab. This TCR derives from an adult with an advanced solid tumor such as melanoma, head and neck, liver or kidney cancer. The chain employs TRBV5-1 and TRBJ1-1; D is perhaps TRBD1 (5 bases). The CDR3 region is CASSSRQTGATEAFF. The CDR3 nucleotides read TGCGCCAGCAGCTCCCGCCAAACCGGGGCTACTGAAGCTTTCTTT.